Listed below are T cell receptor beta chains from one sample, sequenced in a study of PD-L1 blockade in urothelial cancer. The method was immunoSEQ multiplex PCR; TCRdb's version includes in-frame clones alone and lacks a portion of them. Of 100,000 to 150,000 clones in the sample, roughly 88% are singletons; the top ten hold 2.4%. The sequences come from PBMCs, collected around atezolizumab (anti-PD-L1) treatment. These receptors were taken from a man between 45 and 60 years old with urothelial cancer. CDR3s include the opening cysteine and the closing phenylalanine or tryptophan. D genes are given only for firm matches. Clone size appears in some rows only: once, few, many, or a class for an expanded clone.

CDR3 DNA	CDR3 protein	D gene	clone size	J gene	V gene
TGTGCCAGCGGAGGAGGGATCGAGACCCAGTACTTC	CASGGGIETQYF	.	once	TRBJ2-5	TRBV11-1
TGTGCCAGTAGTCCCGGTCCCGCGAACACTGAAGCTTTCTTT	CASSPGPANTEAFF	.	once	TRBJ1-1	TRBV19
TGTGCCAGCAGCCCCGTCGGAGGACAGGGAGGCTACGAGCAGTACTTC	CASSPVGGQGGYEQYF	TRBD1	.	TRBJ2-7	TRBV7-6
TGTGCCAGCAGCTTGAGCGGGAGAAACAATGAGCAGTTCTTC	CASSLSGRNNEQFF	TRBD2	.	TRBJ2-1	TRBV5-4
TGTGCCAGCAGCGGGGGACAGGCCTACGAGCAGTACTTC	CASSGGQAYEQYF	TRBD1	.	TRBJ2-7	TRBV7-9
TGTGCCAGCTCACCACGGGACAGGCAGAACACCGGGGAGCTGTTTTTT	CASSPRDRQNTGELFF	TRBD1	.	TRBJ2-2	TRBV18
TGTGCCAGCAGCCCGAGTCGCGAGCAGTTCTTC	CASSPSREQFF	.	few	TRBJ2-1	TRBV7-2
TGTGCCACCAGCAGCCTCCATACTAGCTTATCCTACGAGCAGTACTTC	CATSSLHTSLSYEQYF	.	.	TRBJ2-7	TRBV15
TGTGCCAGCAGTGAAGCGCGAGGGCTCGAGCAGTACTTC	CASSEARGLEQYF	.	.	TRBJ2-7	TRBV2
TGTGCCAGCAACCAAGGGGCCGGAAACACCATATATTTT	CASNQGAGNTIYF	.	.	TRBJ1-3	TRBV6-1
TGCGCCAGCAGTCAGGGGGCCCCCGGTCAGCCCCAGCATTTT	CASSQGAPGQPQHF	TRBD1	.	TRBJ1-5	TRBV5-1
TGTGCCAGCGCTTTTAGGGGTACTGAAGCTTTCTTT	CASAFRGTEAFF	.	.	TRBJ1-1	TRBV27
TGCGCCAGCAGCCTTCGTGGATTTTCTAGCGGGCCGCAGTACGAGCAGTACTTC	CASSLRGFSSGPQYEQYF	TRBD2	.	TRBJ2-7	TRBV4-1
TGTGCCAGCAGTAGACAGGGATTAGCCAAAAACATTCAGTACTTC	CASSRQGLAKNIQYF	TRBD1	few	TRBJ2-4	TRBV2
TGTGCCAGCAGCGACCTAGCGGGAGTTAATTGGAATGAGCAGTTCTTC	CASSDLAGVNWNEQFF	TRBD2	.	TRBJ2-1	TRBV9
TGTGCCAGCTCCCGGACAGGGGTGGATGGCTACACCTTC	CASSRTGVDGYTF	TRBD1	.	TRBJ1-2	TRBV18
TGTGCCAGCCAGACTAGACAGACCGGGGAGCTGTTTTTT	CASQTRQTGELFF	.	many	TRBJ2-2	TRBV6-1
TGTGCCAGCAGTGCACAGGGGGTCGGAAACACCATATATTTT	CASSAQGVGNTIYF	TRBD1	.	TRBJ1-3	TRBV6-1
TGCGCCAGCAGCTCTACTGGACAGTCTGGGGCCAACGTCCTGACTTTC	CASSSTGQSGANVLTF	.	.	TRBJ2-6	TRBV5-1
TGTGCCTGGAGTGTACGACAGCTCCTTGGGGACACTGAAGCTTTCTTT	CAWSVRQLLGDTEAFF	.	.	TRBJ1-1	TRBV30
TGTGCCTGGAGTGTTCTGGGACAGCTGGAGGGCCAGCATTTT	CAWSVLGQLEGQHF	TRBD1	few	TRBJ1-5	TRBV30
TGTGCCACCAGCAGAGGGGGACTTTTTGGAGGTAGAAATCAGCCCCAGCATTTT	CATSRGGLFGGRNQPQHF	.	.	TRBJ1-5	TRBV15
TGTGCCAGCTCACCTGACGCAGGGCCCTACGAGCAGTACTTC	CASSPDAGPYEQYF	.	.	TRBJ2-7	TRBV18
TGTGCCAGCAGCCCCCAAGCGGGAGCAACCTACGAGCAGTACTTC	CASSPQAGATYEQYF	TRBD2	few	TRBJ2-7	TRBV7-2
TGTGCCACCAGCAAACGGACAGGGGGGCGCGACGAGCAGTACTTC	CATSKRTGGRDEQYF	TRBD1	.	TRBJ2-7	TRBV15
TGTGCCTGGAGTATCCCTTACACGGGACAGAGCTCCTACGAGCAGTACTTC	CAWSIPYTGQSSYEQYF	TRBD1	.	TRBJ2-7	TRBV30
TGTGCCAGCAGCCCGCGCGGGAGGGTATCAGATACGCAGTATTTT	CASSPRGRVSDTQYF	TRBD2	.	TRBJ2-3	TRBV6-4
TGTGCCAGTAGTAGGCACAGCTCTGGGGCCAACGTCCTGACTTTC	CASSRHSSGANVLTF	.	.	TRBJ2-6	TRBV19
TGTGCCAGCAGCCCGGACAGTCTTCCCTACGAGCAGTACTTC	CASSPDSLPYEQYF	.	.	TRBJ2-7	TRBV9
TGTGCCAGCAGCGCCCGGGCTACTGGGGGGAATTCACCCCTCCACTTT	CASSARATGGNSPLHF	.	.	TRBJ1-6	TRBV2
TGCGCCAGCAGTCAATCCCGGCAGGGTGGAAACACCATATATTTT	CASSQSRQGGNTIYF	.	.	TRBJ1-3	TRBV23-1
TGTGCCAGCAAGTCCCGCGGCCCCTGGACAGATACGCAGTATTTT	CASKSRGPWTDTQYF	.	.	TRBJ2-3	TRBV6-1
TGCGCCAGCAGCTTGGTGGAGGGGACAGATACGCAGTATTTT	CASSLVEGTDTQYF	.	.	TRBJ2-3	TRBV5-1
TGTGCCAGCACCACCGGGACAGGGAAGAACGAGCAGTACTTC	CASTTGTGKNEQYF	TRBD1	.	TRBJ2-7	TRBV6-1
TGTGCCAGCACTTCCCGCGGGGATTTGGATCAGCCCCAGCATTTT	CASTSRGDLDQPQHF	.	.	TRBJ1-5	TRBV6-1
TGTGCCAGCAGCTTAGCGAGGGGGCGCGGAACTAATGAAAAACTGTTTTTT	CASSLARGRGTNEKLFF	TRBD1	few	TRBJ1-4	TRBV11-2
TGTGCCAGCTCATTTTACGGGCGGGGATCCTACAATGAGCAGTTCTTC	CASSFYGRGSYNEQFF	.	.	TRBJ2-1	TRBV18